This passage covers 9 T cell receptor beta chains from one sample sequenced in a study of blood T cells in healthy people across ages. Through a sample-barcoded 5' primer and a J-beta primer mix, a second PCR was run for roughly 7 to 12 cycles. TCRdb reprocessed the 5' RACE reads via MiXCR and lists one record per CDR3 protein. The profile covers 700,000 to 800,000 distinct CDR3 sequences, with around 46% appearing a single time and 20% taken by the ten largest. The specimen was blood. The receptors shown here come from a woman between 55 and 75 years old in good health.

This chain uses TRBV3-1 with TRBJ2-2; D gene unclear. With 3 bases removed from V and 1 base from J, the gap between germline ends came to 3 bases. Looked up from germline, CDR1 is LGHDT and CDR2 is YNNKEL (reference sequence). CDR3 length: 13 residues. The CDR3 reads CASSHQNTGELFF. The CDR3 coding sequence is TGTGCCAGCAGCCACCAGAACACCGGGGAGCTGTTTTTT. Complete variable domain (other parts from reference TRBV3-1 and TRBJ2-2): DTAVSQTPKYLVTQMGNDKSIKCEQNLGHDTMYWYKQDSKKFLKIMFSYNNKELIINETVPNRFSPKSPDKAHLNLHINSLELGDSAVYFCASSHQNTGELFFGEGSRLTVL.

This chain connects TRBV7-8 to TRBJ2-7, with D possibly being TRBD2 (6 bases). The CDR3 contains 17 residues. V gave up 0 bases and J gave up 1 base, with 16 bases separating them. Germline V gene lookup returns CDR1 SGHVS and CDR2 FQNEAQ. The CDR3, as DNA: TGTGCCAGCAGCTTAGCTTCGCTAGTGGAGGGGTCCTACGAGCAGTACTTC. Translation gives CASSLASLVEGSYEQYF.

This rearrangement joins TRBV3-1 to TRBJ1-6; D is perhaps TRBD1 (5 bases). Trimming left V 5 bases short and J 6 bases short, with 14 bases between. The germline CDR1 and CDR2 sequences are LGHDT and YNNKEL (reference sequence). The CDR3 spans 15 residues. In DNA, the CDR3 is TGTGCCAGCAGCTCCTTTGGGACGCGTAATTCACCCCTCCACTTT. It encodes CASSSFGTRNSPLHF.

This clonotype has more than one count but fewer than ten. The V gene is TRBV20-1, the J gene TRBJ2-7, with D perhaps given as TRBD1 or TRBD2 (5 bases each). The CDR3 is 14 amino acids. CDR1 is DFQATT and CDR2 is SNEGSKA in the germline V gene (reference sequence). V was clipped by 2 bases and J by 2 bases, with 13 bases between them. Here the CDR3 DNA reads TGCAGTGCTAGATCGCCAGGGAGAACCTACGAGCAGTACTTC. Residues: CSARSPGRTYEQYF.

The sample holds many counts of this clonotype. The chain couples TRBV29-1 to TRBJ2-1; D is perhaps TRBD1 (5 bases). V lost 7 bases to trimming and J lost 1 base, with 11 bases between them. CDR1 is SQVTM, CDR2 ANQGSEA, per germline. The length of the CDR3 is 13 residues. The CDR3 sequence: CSAKTESYNEQFF. Here the CDR3 DNA reads TGCAGCGCGAAGACAGAATCCTACAATGAGCAGTTCTTC.

The chain has TRBV10-3 and TRBJ1-6, with D uncertain. Germline V gene lookup returns CDR1 ENHRY and CDR2 SYGVKD. V was clipped by 3 bases and J by 5 bases, with 14 bases between them. The CDR3 has 16 residues. CDR3 sequence: CAISERTGRNNSPLHF. As DNA, the CDR3 is TGTGCCATCAGTGAACGGACGGGCCGAAATAATTCACCCCTCCACTTT.

V is TRBV21-1 and J is TRBJ2-6. TRBV21-1 is designated a pseudogene. This CDR3 has 14 amino acids. The CDR3 coding sequence is TGTGCCAGCAGCAAGCAGACAGGGGCCAACGTCCTGACTTTC. Protein: CASSKQTGANVLTF.

The V and J genes are TRBV20-1 and TRBJ1-1; D is unclear. Germline V gives CDR1 DFQATT, CDR2 SNEGSKA (reference sequence). The germline V and J ends were trimmed by 3 bases and 5 bases, with 22 bases remaining between them. The length of the CDR3 is 16 residues. CDR3 DNA: TGCAGTGCTAGCGATTTCCTCTCCGGGGTAGGTACTGAAGCTTTCTTT. It is translated as CSASDFLSGVGTEAFF.

The rearrangement joins TRBV6-1 to TRBJ2-3; D call uncertain. The germline CDR1 and CDR2 sequences are MNHNS and SASEGT. This CDR3 spans 12 amino acids. Between the trimmed V and J ends, which lost 3 bases and 4 bases, there was a span of 5 bases. CDR3 bases: TGTGCCAGCAGTGACTCTGCAGATACGCAGTATTTT. It is translated as CASSDSADTQYF.